This TCR beta chain emerged from a study of ipilimumab plus nivolumab after autologous stem cell transplantation (dated by TCRdb to about 2021). The study in broad terms: The median number of doses that trial patients received was 5 for ipilimumab and roughly 8 for nivolumab. Included in the myeloma cohort were high-risk transplant-naive patients as well as patients relapsing within 3 years of a first autologous transplant. Approximately 36 patients made up the trial's intent-to-treat population. Patients in the trial were undergoing autologous transplant and had high-risk diffuse large B cell lymphoma, mature T cell lymphoma, or multiple myeloma. Study-wide conclusions, independent of this receptor: The authors stated that profiles of the T cell receptor repertoire, regulatory T cell phenotype and gut microbiota provided a biologic rationale for studying this approach further. Combined checkpoint inhibition as post-transplant consolidation was concluded by the authors to appear tolerable.

Receptors were amplified or captured by the immunoSEQ multiplex PCR assay. The source is immuneACCESS, and TCRdb retained only in-frame sequences with V and J called. Part of the clones is not carried over; for the studies checked, unresolved V genes explain less than half of this, and the remainder is unexplained. The sample table holds some 45,000 clones, of which about 88% were seen once. The ten largest clones capture roughly 1% of the sample. Checkpoint therapy was initiated 14 to 28 days after autologous transplant, and ipilimumab was administered at 1 mg/kg intravenously on day 1 of selected weeks. Nivolumab was given at 3 mg/kg intravenously on day 1 of weeks 1, 4, 7, 10, and every two weeks through week 26. This Phase Ib clinical trial tested ipilimumab plus nivolumab, a combined checkpoint inhibition, as consolidation after autologous stem cell transplantation. CDR3 length: 14 amino acids, cysteine to phenylalanine. Just CDR3 DNA is preserved here, 42 bases in frame from base 1. Trimming costs V 7 bases and J 4 bases, and their ends lie 14 bases apart. The germline V gene provides CDR1 MGHRA and CDR2 YSYEKL.

As regards this clone: Its specific antigen is unknown. The record has no base qualities; no much larger clone is one base away.

This sample comprised PBMCs, obtained in a trial of ipilimumab plus nivolumab as post-transplant consolidation. The origin of this receptor is a male donor with multiple myeloma. The chain uses TRBV4-1 and TRBJ2-1; the D match is possibly TRBD1 or TRBD2, with 7 bases aligned in each. CDR3 reads: CASKRDSGYNEQFF. The nucleotide sequence reads TGCGCCAGCAAGCGGGACAGCGGTTACAATGAGCAGTTCTTC.